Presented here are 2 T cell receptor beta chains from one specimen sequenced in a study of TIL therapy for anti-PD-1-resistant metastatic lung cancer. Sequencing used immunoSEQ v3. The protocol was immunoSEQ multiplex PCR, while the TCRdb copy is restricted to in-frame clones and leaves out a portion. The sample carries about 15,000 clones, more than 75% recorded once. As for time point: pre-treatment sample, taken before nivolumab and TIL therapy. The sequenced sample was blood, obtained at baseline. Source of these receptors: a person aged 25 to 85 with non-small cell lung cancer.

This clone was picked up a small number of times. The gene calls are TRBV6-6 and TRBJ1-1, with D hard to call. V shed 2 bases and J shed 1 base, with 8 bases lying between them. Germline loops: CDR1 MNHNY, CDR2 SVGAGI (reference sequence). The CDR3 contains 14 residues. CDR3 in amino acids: CASSYTGPNTEAFF. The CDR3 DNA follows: TGTGCCAGCAGTTACACGGGCCCGAACACTGAAGCTTTCTTT.

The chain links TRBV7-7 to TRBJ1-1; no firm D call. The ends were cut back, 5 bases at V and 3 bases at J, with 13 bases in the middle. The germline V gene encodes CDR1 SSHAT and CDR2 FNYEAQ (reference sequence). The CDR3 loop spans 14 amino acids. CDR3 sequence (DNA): TGTGCCAGCAGCCCGGCGGGGTTGCACACTGAAGCTTTCTTT. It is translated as CASSPAGLHTEAFF.